This entry lists 4 T cell receptor beta chains sequenced from one sample in a study of blood T cell repertoires in COVID-19. The data were produced by immunoSEQ multiplex PCR, yet TCRdb's version contains in-frame clones alone and is incomplete. The table lists about 210,000 clones, 83% of them singletons. Sequenced sample: peripheral blood. Every receptor here comes from a woman in her forties with active or convalescent COVID-19.

The CDR3 here is CAWSVLQGYGYTF. In nucleotides, the CDR3 is TGTGCCTGGAGTGTACTACAGGGGTATGGCTACACCTTC. V is TRBV30 and J is TRBJ1-2, with 7 bases identical to TRBD1. V trimming: 0 bases; J trimming: 5 bases; junction bases outside the gene matches: 3. CDR3 size: 13 residues. CDR1 is GTSNPN and CDR2 is SVGIG in the germline V gene (reference sequence).

The V call is TRBV2, the J call TRBJ1-2, with TRBD1 matching over 7 bases. V was pared by 10 bases and J by 3 bases, with 11 bases of the junction left unmatched. This CDR3 region has 14 residues. The germline V gene encodes CDR1 SNHLY and CDR2 FYNNEI. CDR3 amino acids: CATSTSGTDYGYTF. CDR3 DNA: TGTGCCACCTCGACTTCCGGGACAGACTATGGCTACACCTTC.

This clone was seen just once. V is TRBV11-3 and J is TRBJ1-1; 7 nucleotides agree with TRBD1. Germline trimming cut 7 bases from V and 4 bases from J; bases unmatched to any gene: 6. CDR1 is SGHNT and CDR2 is YENEEA in the germline V gene. CDR3 length equals 13 residues. CDR3 sequence reads: CASIPGGGTEAFF. CDR3 nucleotides: TGTGCCAGCATTCCAGGGGGTGGCACTGAAGCTTTCTTT.

This sequence joins TRBV19 and TRBJ1-6, with D possibly being TRBD1 (6 bases). CDR3 length: 16 residues. Germline CDR1 and CDR2: LNHDA and SQIVND (reference sequence). V lost 7 bases to trimming and J lost 0 bases, with 13 bases between them. DNA for the CDR3: TGTGCCAGTACTCAGGGGCGTATCTCCTATAATTCACCCCTCCACTTT. Amino acid sequence: CASTQGRISYNSPLHF. Filled out from reference TRBV19 and TRBJ1-6, the complete variable domain reads DGGITQSPKYLFRKEGQNVTLSCEQNLNHDAMYWYRQDPGQGLRLIYYSQIVNDFQKGDIAEGYSVSREKKESFPLTVTSAQKNPTAFYLCASTQGRISYNSPLHFGNGTRLTVT.